Below are 12 T cell receptor beta chains sequenced from a single sample in a study of T cells in Graves' hyperthyroidism and ophthalmopathy. It was RNA transcripts that yielded the amplified TCR beta CDR3 regions. Initially, a first-round RT-PCR of the TCR CDR3 employed the HTBI primer set. Via MiXCR, TCRdb re-called the multiplex PCR reads, giving one row per CDR3 protein. The table records about 760,000 distinct CDR3 sequences, roughly 32% of them present only once. Sequenced input: blood. The receptors come from a woman aged 40 to 50 with Graves' hyperthyroidism.

This rearrangement joins TRBV6-1 to TRBJ2-7; 10 bases align to TRBD1. J was trimmed by 3 bases and V by 6 bases; bases with no gene match: 20. Germline loops: CDR1 MNHNS, CDR2 SASEGT. There are 19 residues in the CDR3. The CDR3 sequence: CASSRTDRGFYLVGYEQYF. For the CDR3, the DNA is TGTGCCAGCAGCAGAACGGACAGGGGGTTCTATCTCGTGGGCTACGAGCAGTACTTC.

In this sample, this clonotype turned up many times. The genes are TRBV7-9 and TRBJ2-5, with TRBD2 as a possible D gene (6 bases). The CDR3 extends over 12 amino acids. Germline CDR1 reads SEHNR; CDR2 reads FQNEAQ (reference sequence). V was cut by 7 bases and J by 7 bases, with 13 bases left in between. The CDR3 region is CASKRPGGTQYF. The CDR3, as DNA: TGTGCCAGCAAGCGTCCCGGGGGGACCCAGTACTTC.

This clonotype showed up just a few times. The chain combines TRBV29-1 with TRBJ1-1; D possibly corresponds to TRBD1 (6 bases). Trimming cost V 3 bases and J 4 bases, with 15 bases left between them. The CDR3 is made up of 14 amino acids. Germline lookup yields CDR1 SQVTM and CDR2 ANQGSEA. Here the CDR3 DNA reads TGCAGCGTTGATTTGGCAGGGGCTGGCACTGAAGCTTTCTTT. It translates to CSVDLAGAGTEAFF.

The DNA for the CDR3 is TGTGCCATCAGATCAACAGGGGGCGGGTGGACTGAAGCTTTCTTT. As protein: CAIRSTGGGWTEAFF. The chain has TRBV10-3 and TRBJ1-1; 9 bases map to TRBD1. The trim removed 6 bases at V and 5 bases at J, leaving 10 bases unmatched. CDR3 length equals 15 residues. From germline, CDR1 is ENHRY and CDR2 SYGVKD.

In its sample, this clonotype was seen a few times. The V call is TRBV5-4, the J call TRBJ1-4; no reliable D call. Germline V gene sequence: CDR1 SGHNT, CDR2 YYREEE (reference sequence). This CDR3 comprises 17 residues. The germline V and J ends were trimmed by 4 bases and 5 bases, with 21 bases remaining between them. CDR3 amino acids: CASSQSLLWELNEKLFF. DNA of the CDR3: TGTGCCAGCAGCCAATCATTGTTGTGGGAACTAAATGAAAAACTGTTTTTT.

This clonotype was detected ten times or more. The chain is built from TRBV2 and TRBJ1-2; D is perhaps TRBD1 (5 bases). V lost 1 base to trimming and J lost 4 bases, with 10 bases between them. Germline assignment: CDR1 SNHLY and CDR2 FYNNEI. CDR3 length: 14 residues. CDR3 nucleotide sequence: TGTGCCAGCAGTGAAGAGGGGATCGGCTATGGCTACACCTTC. This gives the protein CASSEEGIGYGYTF. Using reference TRBV2 and TRBJ1-2 for the parts outside the CDR3, the full variable domain is EPEVTQTPSHQVTQMGQEVILRCVPISNHLYFYWYRQILGQKVEFLVSFYNNEISEKSEIFDDQFSVERPDGSNFTLKIRSTKLEDSAMYFCASSEEGIGYGYTFGSGTRLTVV.

This chain links TRBV2 with TRBJ2-3; D is unclear. Germline values: CDR1 SNHLY, CDR2 FYNNEI. The CDR3 has 13 amino acids. V lost 7 bases, J lost 2 bases, and 10 bases lay in between. CDR3 sequence reads: CASNVGSTDTQYF. In nucleotides, the CDR3 is TGTGCCAGCAATGTGGGATCCACAGATACGCAGTATTTT.

This clonotype came up a few times. The V and J genes are TRBV20-1 and TRBJ1-3; 7 bases are a match to TRBD1. Germline V lookup: CDR1 DFQATT, CDR2 SNEGSKA (reference sequence). V gave up 5 bases and J gave up 1 base; unmatched junction bases: 5. This CDR3 has 14 amino acids. CDR3: CSAARDRSGNTIYF. CDR3 nucleotide sequence: TGCAGTGCTGCCCGGGACAGATCTGGAAACACCATATATTTT.

The chain carries TRBV27 and TRBJ1-2, with D possibly being TRBD1 (5 bases). Trimming took off 5 bases at V and 7 bases at J, with 17 bases between the two ends. The CDR3 runs 14 residues. Per the germline V gene, CDR1 is MNHEY and CDR2 is SMNVEV (reference sequence). The CDR3 region is CASSPRWGVRGYTF. Written as DNA, the CDR3 is TGTGCCAGCAGTCCCAGGTGGGGGGTCCGTGGCTACACCTTC.

This clonotype has ten or more counts. The DNA for the CDR3 is TGCAGCGTTGAGGGGAACACTGAAGCTTTCTTT. Translating it yields CSVEGNTEAFF. V usage is TRBV29-1 and J usage is TRBJ1-1; D uncertain. V lost 3 bases and J lost 1, with 3 bases in between. CDR1 is SQVTM, CDR2 ANQGSEA, per germline. The CDR3 length is 11 residues.

The chain couples TRBV7-3 to TRBJ2-7, with TRBD2 matching 12 bases. From germline, CDR1 is SGHTA and CDR2 FQGTGA. This CDR3 is built from 15 residues. With 11 bases clipped from V and 2 bases from J, the junction kept 10 bases outside the gene matches. As DNA, the CDR3 is TGTGCCCTCAGCCAGACTAGCGGGGGTCCCTACGAGCAGTACTTC. Translation gives CALSQTSGGPYEQYF.

V and J are TRBV4-3 and TRBJ1-4; D possibly corresponds to TRBD1 (5 bases). The germline V and J ends were trimmed by 0 bases and 4 bases, with 9 bases remaining between them. Germline-derived CDR1 and CDR2 are LGHNA and YSLEER. The CDR3 extends over 15 amino acids. The CDR3 DNA follows: TGCGCCAGCAGCCAAGACGACAGAGATAATGAAAAACTGTTTTTT. Its translation is CASSQDDRDNEKLFF.